These 2 T cell receptor beta chains were sequenced from one sample in a study of cytomegalovirus exposure and HLA in healthy donors. Primers included in the PCR were 60 Vbeta and 13 Jbeta primers. Libraries were prepared by immunoSEQ multiplex PCR; TCRdb keeps only in-frame clonotypes and omits some of them. The sample records about 72,000 clones, approximately 80% being singletons. What was sequenced was PBMCs. These TCRs come from a human donor in good health.

This clone has a handful of counts. The V call is TRBV10-3, the J call TRBJ2-1; TRBD2 aligns across 10 bases. The trim removed 6 bases at V and 9 bases at J, leaving 11 bases unmatched. The CDR3 totals 15 residues. Germline values: CDR1 ENHRY, CDR2 SYGVKD. The CDR3 nucleotides are TGTGCCATCAGCAAGCACAGCGGGGGGGTGGTTGAGCAGTTCTTC. Protein product: CAISKHSGGVVEQFF.

V is TRBV6-4 and J is TRBJ2-2; TRBD2 is a possible D gene (6 bases). This CDR3 has 15 amino acids. Deletions cut 0 bases from V and 1 base from J, with 6 bases between. Germline V gives CDR1 MRHNA, CDR2 SNTAGT. CDR3 sequence reads: CASSDSGGNTGELFF. In nucleotides, the CDR3 is TGTGCCAGCAGTGACTCGGGGGGGAACACCGGGGAGCTGTTTTTT.